The clone carrying this T cell receptor beta chain showed up just a few times. Source study methods: Researchers report that nucleated cell counts were estimated from reference gene primer amplification. Measured with immunoSEQ multiplex PCR; TCRdb has only the in-frame clones, and not every one. From that table come the V and J calls and clone size; the DNA was used to work out D and trimming. Here the sample spans about 26,000 clones, roughly 84% being singletons. V lost 6 bases and J 0 bases, leaving 9 bases between the germline ends. This CDR3 comprises 13 residues. In germline, CDR1 is LNHDA, CDR2 SQIVND (reference sequence). This entry is derived from a study of blood T cell repertoires in COVID-19. Turning to the study itself: Specimens from acute and convalescent COVID-19 originated in the United States, Italy and Spain. Sources were T cells, B-cell-depleted T cells, or PBMCs; the material itself was cDNA or gDNA.

The material sequenced was peripheral blood. This clonotype originated in a human donor in a cohort sampled during active COVID-19. The V gene is TRBV19, the J gene TRBJ2-7; a possible D gene is TRBD1 (5 bases). The CDR3 loop reads CASREDSSYEQYF. The DNA for the CDR3 is TGTGCCAGTAGAGAAGACAGCTCCTACGAGCAGTACTTC.